These 5 T cell receptor beta chains were all obtained from the same sample, sequenced in a study of blood T cells in healthy people across ages. Through a sample-barcoded 5' primer and a J-beta primer mix, a second PCR was run for roughly 6 to 12 cycles. TCRdb re-called the 5' RACE reads through MiXCR, storing one row per CDR3 protein. The repertoire holds around 690,000 distinct CDR3 sequences, with around three fifths as singletons. The sequenced material came from blood. All receptors come from a man between 60 and 75 years old in good health.

This clonotype was found a few times. This chain joins TRBV6-1 and TRBJ2-6, with 8 bases that match TRBD1. Looked up from germline, CDR1 is MNHNS and CDR2 is SASEGT. V lost 3 bases and J lost 0; bases outside the gene matches: 4. The CDR3 covers 17 residues. DNA of the CDR3: TGTGCCAGCAGTGATCGACAGGGGAGCTCTGGGGCCAACGTCCTGACTTTC. Its translation is CASSDRQGSSGANVLTF.

This clonotype was seen many times. The V and J genes are TRBV10-2 and TRBJ2-2; D unclear. This CDR3 has 16 amino acids. Trimming took off 3 bases at V and 0 bases at J, with 11 bases between the two ends. Looked up from germline, CDR1 is WSHSY and CDR2 is SAAADI. The CDR3 reads CASSDIPHTNTGELFF. The DNA for the CDR3 is TGCGCCAGCAGTGACATTCCGCATACGAACACCGGGGAGCTGTTTTTT.

This clonotype was counted only a few times. V is TRBV20-1 and J is TRBJ2-5; TRBD2 matches 12 bases. Germline assignment: CDR1 DFQATT and CDR2 SNEGSKA (reference sequence). The CDR3 is made up of 14 amino acids. V gave up 5 bases and J gave up 4 bases; unmatched junction bases: 5. Here the CDR3 DNA reads TGCAGTGCTCAGACTAGCGGGGGCCGAGAGACCCAGTACTTC. Translating it yields CSAQTSGGRETQYF.

The chain joins TRBV7-2 to TRBJ2-5; D perhaps matches TRBD1 (5 bases). This CDR3 is built from 15 residues. CDR1 is SGHTA, CDR2 FQGNSA, per germline. Between the trimmed V and J ends, which lost 0 bases and 1 base, there was a span of 9 bases. CDR3 protein: CASSLAGRPQETQYF. The CDR3 coding sequence is TGTGCCAGCAGCTTAGCGGGGCGGCCCCAAGAGACCCAGTACTTC.

V gene TRBV6-5 combines with J gene TRBJ2-7; TRBD1 is a possible D gene (6 bases). CDR3 size: 16 residues. Germline V gene lookup returns CDR1 MNHEY and CDR2 SVGAGI. Trimming shortened V by 0 bases and J by 0 bases, and 12 bases separated the two germline ends. In DNA, the CDR3 is TGTGCCAGCAGTTACTCGATGACAGGCCACTCCTACGAGCAGTACTTC. Translation: CASSYSMTGHSYEQYF.